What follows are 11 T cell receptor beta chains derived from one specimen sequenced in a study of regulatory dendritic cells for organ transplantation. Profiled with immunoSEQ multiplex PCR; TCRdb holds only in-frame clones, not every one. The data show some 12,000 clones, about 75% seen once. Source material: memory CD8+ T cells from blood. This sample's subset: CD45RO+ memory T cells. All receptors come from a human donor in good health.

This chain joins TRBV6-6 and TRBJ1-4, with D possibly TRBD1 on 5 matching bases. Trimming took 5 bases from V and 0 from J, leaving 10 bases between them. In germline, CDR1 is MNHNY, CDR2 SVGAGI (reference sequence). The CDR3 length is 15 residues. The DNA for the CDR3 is TGTGCCAGCAGTAGGGACCGCTCAACTAATGAAAAACTGTTTTTT. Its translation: CASSRDRSTNEKLFF.

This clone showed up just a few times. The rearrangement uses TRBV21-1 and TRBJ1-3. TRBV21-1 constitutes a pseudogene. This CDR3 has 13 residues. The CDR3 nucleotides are TGTGCCAGCAGCAATCCGGTGGGAGACACCATATATTTT. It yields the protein CASSNPVGDTIYF.

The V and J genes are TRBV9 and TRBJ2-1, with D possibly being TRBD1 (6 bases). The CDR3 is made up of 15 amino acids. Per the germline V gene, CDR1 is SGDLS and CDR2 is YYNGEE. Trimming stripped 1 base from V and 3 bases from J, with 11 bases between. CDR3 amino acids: CASSVTGTIYNEQFF. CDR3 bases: TGTGCCAGCAGCGTAACCGGGACAATCTACAATGAGCAGTTCTTC.

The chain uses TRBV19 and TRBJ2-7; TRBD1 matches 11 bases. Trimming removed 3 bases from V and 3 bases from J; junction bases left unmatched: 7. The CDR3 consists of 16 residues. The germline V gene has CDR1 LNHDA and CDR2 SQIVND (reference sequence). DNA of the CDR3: TGTGCCAGTAGTATTATCTCTGGGACAGGGGGCTACGAGCAGTACTTC. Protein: CASSIISGTGGYEQYF.

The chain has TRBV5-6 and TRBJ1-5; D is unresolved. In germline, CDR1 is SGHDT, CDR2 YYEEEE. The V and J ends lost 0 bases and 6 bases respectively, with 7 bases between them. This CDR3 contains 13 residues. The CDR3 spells CASSLGWAQPQHF. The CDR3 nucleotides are TGTGCCAGCAGCTTGGGGTGGGCTCAGCCCCAGCATTTT.

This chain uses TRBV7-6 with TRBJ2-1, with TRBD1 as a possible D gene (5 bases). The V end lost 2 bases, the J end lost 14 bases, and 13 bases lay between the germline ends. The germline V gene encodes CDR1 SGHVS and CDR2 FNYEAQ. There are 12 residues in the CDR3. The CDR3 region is CASSLILQGKFF. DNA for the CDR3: TGTGCCAGCAGCTTAATTCTCCAGGGAAAGTTCTTC.

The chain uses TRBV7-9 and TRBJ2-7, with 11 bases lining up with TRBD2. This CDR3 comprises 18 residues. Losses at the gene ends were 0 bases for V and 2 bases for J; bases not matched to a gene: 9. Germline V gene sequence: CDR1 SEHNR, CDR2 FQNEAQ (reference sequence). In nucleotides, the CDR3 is TGTGCCAGCAGCTTAGCGAACCCTCTAGCGGGGGGTCCCTACGAGCAGTACTTC. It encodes CASSLANPLAGGPYEQYF.

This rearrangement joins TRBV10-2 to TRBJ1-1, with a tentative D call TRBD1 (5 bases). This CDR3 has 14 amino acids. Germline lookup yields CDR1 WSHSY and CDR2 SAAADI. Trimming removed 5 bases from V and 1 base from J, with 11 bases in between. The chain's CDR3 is CASSWDLGNTEAFF. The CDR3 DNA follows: TGCGCCAGCAGTTGGGACCTAGGGAACACTGAAGCTTTCTTT.

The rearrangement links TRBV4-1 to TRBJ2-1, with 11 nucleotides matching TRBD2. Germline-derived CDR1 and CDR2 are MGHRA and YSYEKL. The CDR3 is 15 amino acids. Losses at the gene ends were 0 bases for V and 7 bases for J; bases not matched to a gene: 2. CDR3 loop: CASSQERTSGNEQFF. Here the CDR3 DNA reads TGCGCCAGCAGCCAAGAAAGGACTAGCGGGAATGAGCAGTTCTTC.

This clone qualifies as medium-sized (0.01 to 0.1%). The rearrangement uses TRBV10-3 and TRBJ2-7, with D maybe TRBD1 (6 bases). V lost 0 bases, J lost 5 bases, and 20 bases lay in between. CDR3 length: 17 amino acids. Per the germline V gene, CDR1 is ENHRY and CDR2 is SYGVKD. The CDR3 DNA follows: TGTGCCATCAGTGAGTCGCAAGCTTCAGGGGATAGGAACGAGCAGTACTTC. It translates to CAISESQASGDRNEQYF.

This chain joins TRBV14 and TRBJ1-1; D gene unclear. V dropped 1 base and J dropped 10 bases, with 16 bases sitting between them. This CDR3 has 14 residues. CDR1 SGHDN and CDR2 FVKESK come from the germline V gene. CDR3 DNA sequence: TGTGCCAGCAGCCAAGGGGAAGCATTGGTTGGAGCTTTCTTT. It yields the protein CASSQGEALVGAFF.